This T cell receptor beta chain was obtained from a study of graft-versus-host responses after intestinal transplantation. Across the study: Recipients had multivisceral, liver-intestinal, or isolated intestinal transplants.

The V gene lost 3 bases and the J gene lost 7 bases, with 24 bases spanning the gap. Germline lookup yields CDR1 MDHEN and CDR2 SYDVKM. CDR3 size: 18 residues. The graft tissue was processed, and this released both intraepithelial and lamina propria lymphocytes. General study results and limits: Early declines in HvG clones that occurred post-transplant were associated with peak circulating GvH clone levels. Graft-donor T cell macrochimerism in patients accompanied high graft-versus-host to host-versus-graft clonal ratios in allografts.

The method was immunoSEQ multiplex PCR; TCRdb's version includes in-frame clones alone and lacks a portion of them. The repertoire consists of tens of thousands of clones, with around 90% occurring once and the leading ten covering around 1.7%. Remarks on this clone: The antigen is not known.

The V call is TRBV28, the J call TRBJ1-4; the D gene is possibly TRBD1 (6 bases). This receptor was identified in a human patient who received an intestinal transplant, so some T cells may come from the graft donor. Sequencing used ileum tissue, obtained approximately 370 days after transplant. Here the CDR3 reads CASSLARYRELGPEKLFF. The CDR3 coding sequence is TGTGCCAGCAGTTTGGCTCGGTACAGGGAACTCGGCCCTGAAAAACTGTTTTTT.